This TCR beta chain was found in a study of CD8 T cells in Susac syndrome. Random-hexamer reverse transcription was applied to roughly 0.5 to 1 ug RNA. TCRdb independently ran MiXCR on the immunoSEQ multiplex PCR reads; one entry per CDR3 protein. This sample carries more than 200,000 distinct CDR3 sequences, 80% to 95% of them seen once, and the ten largest clones take roughly 0.072%. The CDR3 has 14 residues. CDR1 and CDR2 from the germline V gene are ENHRY and SYGVKD. Trimming pared 0 bases from V and 5 bases from J, leaving 10 bases between. The rearrangement links TRBV10-3 to TRBJ2-5; D is undetermined. The sequenced sample consisted of CD4+ T cells from PBMCs. The receptor comes from a human donor with multiple sclerosis. The CDR3 coding sequence is TGTGCCATCAGTGAGTCAGATGTCTGGGAGACCCAGTACTTC. This codes for CAISESDVWETQYF.